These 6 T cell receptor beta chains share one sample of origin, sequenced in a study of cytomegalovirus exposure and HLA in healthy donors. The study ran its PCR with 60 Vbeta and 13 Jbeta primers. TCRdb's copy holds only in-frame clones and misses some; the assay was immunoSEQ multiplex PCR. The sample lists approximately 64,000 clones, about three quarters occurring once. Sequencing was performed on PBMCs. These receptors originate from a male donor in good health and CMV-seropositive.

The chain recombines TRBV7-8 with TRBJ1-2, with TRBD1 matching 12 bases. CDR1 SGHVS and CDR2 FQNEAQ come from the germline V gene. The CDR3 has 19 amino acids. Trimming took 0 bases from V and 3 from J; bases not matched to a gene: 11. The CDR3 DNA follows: TGTGCCAGCAGCTTAGCCCTTCCGGGACAGGGGGCGGTTGACTATGGCTACACCTTC. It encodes CASSLALPGQGAVDYGYTF.

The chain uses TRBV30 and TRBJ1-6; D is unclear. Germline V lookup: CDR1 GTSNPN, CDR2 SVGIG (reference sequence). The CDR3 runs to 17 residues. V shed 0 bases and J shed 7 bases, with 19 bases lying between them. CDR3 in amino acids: CAWSVVMGGSWNSPLHF. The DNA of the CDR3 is TGTGCCTGGAGTGTAGTTATGGGAGGATCTTGGAATTCACCCCTCCACTTT.

The CDR3 coding sequence is TGCGCCAGCAGCTTGGCGGGATATTATCAAGAGACCCAGTACTTC. This codes for CASSLAGYYQETQYF. The V gene is TRBV5-1, the J gene TRBJ2-5; tentative D call: TRBD2 (5 bases). The germline V gene has CDR1 SGHRS and CDR2 YFSETQ. Trimming stripped 0 bases from V and 2 bases from J, with 11 bases between. The CDR3 runs to 15 residues.

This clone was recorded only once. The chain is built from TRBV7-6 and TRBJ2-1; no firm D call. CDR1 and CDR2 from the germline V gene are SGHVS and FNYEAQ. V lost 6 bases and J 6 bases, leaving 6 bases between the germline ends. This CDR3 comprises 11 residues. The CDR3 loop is CASSTGNEQFF. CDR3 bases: TGTGCCAGCAGTACCGGCAATGAGCAGTTCTTC.

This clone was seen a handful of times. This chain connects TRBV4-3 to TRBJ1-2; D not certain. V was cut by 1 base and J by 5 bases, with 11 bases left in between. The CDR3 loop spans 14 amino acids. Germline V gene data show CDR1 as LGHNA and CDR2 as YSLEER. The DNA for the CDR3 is TGCGCCAGCAGCCAAGGAACGGAGGGTTATGGCTACACCTTC. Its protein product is CASSQGTEGYGYTF.

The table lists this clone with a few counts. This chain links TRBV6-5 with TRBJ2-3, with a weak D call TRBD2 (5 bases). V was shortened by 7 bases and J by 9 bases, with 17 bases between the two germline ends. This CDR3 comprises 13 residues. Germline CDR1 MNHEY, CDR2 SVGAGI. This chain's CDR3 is CASTPREKGTQYF. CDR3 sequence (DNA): TGTGCCAGCACTCCGAGGGAAAAAGGAACGCAGTATTTT.